This entry lists 16 T cell receptor beta chains sequenced from one sample in a study of read filtering for tumor transcriptome and immune sequencing (TCRdb year 2020). For sequencing, an Illumina HiSeq 4000 was employed. TCR libraries were constructed from approximately 360 ng RNA using the Immunoverse kit, and molecular barcoded adaptors covering alpha/delta and beta/gamma chains were employed. TCRdb handled the public reads itself, with Q25 trimming in fastp and clone calling in MiXCR, and kept productive beta chains. Every entry covers one CDR3 protein and lists the most common genes and DNA from its rows. A total of 45,000 to 55,000 distinct CDR3 sequences appear in this sample, roughly 19% of them only once. 15% to 17% of the sample is taken by the ten largest. Sequencing was performed on a population of CD138-negative cells sorted from bone marrow. What this sample's cell subset or site label stands for: bone marrow mononuclear cells depleted of CD138+ plasma/myeloma cells by negative magnetic selection. These receptor sequences come from a donor aged 40 or older with multiple myeloma.

This clonotype showed up many times. The chain uses TRBV10-3 and TRBJ2-5; 10 positions match TRBD1. The CDR3 consists of 14 residues. The germline V gene has CDR1 ENHRY and CDR2 SYGVKD. Trimming took 6 bases from V and 3 from J; bases not matched to a gene: 4. CDR3 DNA: TGTGCCATCAGCGGGGACAGGGGAGAAGAGACCCAGTACTTC. It is translated as CAISGDRGEETQYF.

The chain combines TRBV6-2 or TRBV6-3 with TRBJ2-7, with D hard to call. This CDR3 contains 15 residues. V lost 5 bases and J 4 bases, leaving 18 bases between the germline ends. Germline V gene lookup returns CDR1 MNHEY and CDR2 SVGEGT. The CDR3 coding sequence is TGTGCCAGCAGTGCCCCGTCTGAGGCGGTTTACGAGCAGTACTTC. It specifies CASSAPSEAVYEQYF.

About this clonotype itself: A far larger clone lies a single base away; this is likely a read error. This rearrangement joins TRBV11-2 to TRBJ1-1; D perhaps matches TRBD1 (5 bases). The CDR3 length is 16 residues. Germline CDR1 and CDR2: SGHAT and FQNNGV. The CDR3 nucleotides are TGTGCCAGCAGCTTAGTCCGGAGGGGCGTAGGGACTGAAGCTCTCTTT. Protein: CASSLVRRGVGTEALF.

This clonotype was counted many times. The chain recombines TRBV12-3 or TRBV12-4 with TRBJ1-5; D is possibly TRBD1 (6 bases). Trimming removed 7 bases at V and 4 bases at J, with 17 bases between. The CDR3 runs to 15 residues. The DNA of the CDR3 is TGTGCCAGCACCTTAAGACTGGACAGAAATCAGCCCCAGCATTTT. Translation gives CASTLRLDRNQPQHF.

Note on this clonotype: This probably arose from a read error, given a far larger clone one base away. The J gene is TRBJ2-2, the V gene TRBV10-2, with unresolved D. CDR3 size: 13 residues. Germline values: CDR1 WSHSY, CDR2 SAAADI. CDR3 in DNA: TGTGCCATCAGTGCGTCGCCCACCGGGGAGCTGTTTTTT. It codes for CAISASPTGELFF.

J is TRBJ2-1 and V is TRBV12-5; the D call may be TRBD1 or TRBD2 (6 bases each). There are 18 residues in the CDR3. V was shortened by 2 bases and J by 0 bases, with 17 bases between the two germline ends. Per germline, CDR1 LGHNT and CDR2 FRNRAP. CDR3 protein: CASGLSRGGTRSYNEQFF. The CDR3 nucleotides read TGTGCTAGTGGTTTGTCGCGAGGGGGGACTCGCTCCTACAATGAGCAGTTCTTC.

This clonotype was detected only a few times. The CDR3 protein is CSARGGMSTDTQYF. The DNA for the CDR3 is TGCAGTGCTAGAGGGGGCATGAGCACAGATACGCAGTATTTT. The chain couples TRBV20-1 to TRBJ2-3; D is possibly TRBD1 (5 bases). Germline CDR1 reads DFQATT; CDR2 reads SNEGSKA (reference sequence). This CDR3 spans 14 amino acids. V was cut by 1 base and J by 0 bases, with 8 bases left in between.

In its sample, this clonotype was seen many times. In DNA, the CDR3 is TGTGCCAGCGGGGGGCCGGGCGAAAAACTGTTTTTT. It encodes CASGGPGEKLFF. J is TRBJ1-4 and V is TRBV3-1; D may be TRBD1 (6 bases). Trimming removed 8 bases from V and 8 bases from J, with 12 bases in between. This CDR3 spans 12 amino acids. Per germline, CDR1 LGHDT and CDR2 YNNKEL (reference sequence).

About this clonotype: A much larger clone sits a single nucleotide away, making a read error possible. J is TRBJ1-4 and V is TRBV11-2; D gene uncertain. There are 13 residues in the CDR3. Germline assignment: CDR1 SGHAT and CDR2 FQNNGV. CDR3 protein: CAGSLVADEKLFF. The DNA for the CDR3 is TGTGCCGGCAGCTTAGTTGCGGATGAAAAACTGTTTTTT.

This clonotype was counted at least ten times. The rearrangement uses TRBV29-1 and TRBJ2-2, with TRBD1 matching 8 bases. Germline V gives CDR1 SQVTM, CDR2 ANQGSEA. The CDR3 contains 15 residues. V was clipped by 6 bases and J by 4 bases; unmatched bases: 10. The CDR3 is CSVDPGTGATGELFF. The DNA for the CDR3 is TGCAGCGTAGACCCCGGGACAGGAGCCACCGGGGAGCTGTTTTTT.

The chain uses TRBV6-5 and TRBJ1-1; TRBD1 might be the D (5 bases). Germline values: CDR1 MNHEY, CDR2 SVGAGI. The CDR3 is 13 amino acids. V shed 8 bases and J shed 7 bases, with 17 bases lying between them. CDR3 DNA: TGTGCCAGCCACCACCTCGGGGCGGGTGAAGCTTTCTTT. Protein product: CASHHLGAGEAFF.

This clonotype counts as medium-sized. V and J are TRBV4-2 and TRBJ2-1, with no clear D. Germline CDR1 and CDR2: LGHNA and YNFKEQ. Trimming removed 4 bases at V and 8 bases at J, with 21 bases between. The CDR3 covers 16 residues. The CDR3 sequence: CASSRTAWQNLDEQFF. For the CDR3, the DNA is TGTGCCAGCAGCCGGACCGCGTGGCAGAATCTCGATGAGCAGTTCTTC.

The rearrangement joins TRBV7-6 to TRBJ2-1; 7 bases are a match to TRBD2. The germline CDR1 and CDR2 sequences are SGHVS and FNYEAQ. The junction had 11 bases not matched to a gene; V was cut back by 5 bases and J by 7 bases. CDR3 size: 15 residues. The CDR3 region has the DNA TGTGCCAGCAGCCAACTAGTAGGGAGGGCTAATGAGCAGTTCTTC. It is translated as CASSQLVGRANEQFF. Supplemented by reference TRBV7-6 and TRBJ2-1, the full variable domain reads GAGVSQSPRYKVTKRGQDVALRCDPISGHVSLYWYRQALGQGPEFLTYFNYEAQQDKSGLPNDRFSAERPEGSISTLTIQRTEQRDSAMYRCASSQLVGRANEQFFGPGTRLTVL.

This clonotype has ten or more counts. The V call is TRBV14, the J call TRBJ1-5, with D possibly matching TRBD1 (5 bases). The V end was cut by 1 base, the J end by 7 bases, with 8 bases between. The CDR3 covers 13 residues. Germline CDR1 is SGHDN and CDR2 is FVKESK. The CDR3 DNA reads as TGTGCCAGCAGCCAAGGCCGGGGCCAGCCCCAGCATTTT. Its protein product is CASSQGRGQPQHF.

This clonotype came up many times. The chain links TRBV5-1 to TRBJ2-1, with D unclear. Germline lookup yields CDR1 SGHRS and CDR2 YFSETQ. The CDR3 consists of 11 residues. The ends were cut back, 6 bases at V and 9 bases at J, with 10 bases in the middle. CDR3 DNA sequence: TGCGCCAGCAAAGATGGAGTTGAGCAGTTCTTC. Amino acids: CASKDGVEQFF.

In its sample, this clonotype was seen a few times. The CDR3 loop reads CASRPLQGAGSYNEQFF. The CDR3 DNA follows: TGTGCCAGCAGACCACTCCAAGGAGCGGGAAGCTACAATGAGCAGTTCTTC. V usage is TRBV6-2 or TRBV6-3 and J usage is TRBJ2-1, with TRBD2 matching over 7 bases. The CDR3 has 17 amino acids. After removal of 6 bases from V and 3 bases from J, the junction contained 14 bases not matched to a gene. From germline, CDR1 is MNHEY and CDR2 SVGEGT.